This passage covers 26 T cell receptor beta chains from one sample sequenced in a study of OX40 agonist ivuxolimab in advanced cancers. Libraries were built with the immunoSEQ multiplex PCR assay. TCRdb re-hosts the immuneACCESS table, in-frame sequences only. Its copies lack some clones; in the studies checked, an unresolved V gene accounts for under half of them, and the cause for the rest is not known. Across this sample there are 55,000 to 65,000 clones, with approximately 90% seen only once. The ten most abundant clones make up roughly 0.45% of the sample. Material: CD4+ or CD8+ T cells sorted from blood, obtained in a trial of the OX40 agonist ivuxolimab. These receptors originate from an adult with an advanced solid tumor such as melanoma, head and neck, liver or kidney cancer.

The rearrangement joins TRBV11-2 to TRBJ1-3; D gene unclear. CDR3 length: 14 amino acids. Trimming removed 5 bases from V and 4 bases from J, with 12 bases in between. Germline CDR1 reads SGHAT; CDR2 reads FQNNGV. Here the CDR3 DNA reads TGTGCCAGCAGCCCCCTTTTTTCGGGAAACACCATATATTTT. Translated, it gives CASSPLFSGNTIYF. Supplemented by reference TRBV11-2 and TRBJ1-3, the full variable domain reads EAGVAQSPRYKIIEKRQSVAFWCNPISGHATLYWYQQILGQGPKLLIQFQNNGVVDDSQLPKDRFSAERLKGVDSTLKIQPAKLEDSAVYLCASSPLFSGNTIYFGEGSWLTVV.

The chain uses TRBV6-5 and TRBJ1-3; 9 nucleotides match TRBD1. The CDR3 is made up of 15 amino acids. The germline CDR1 and CDR2 sequences are MNHEY and SVGAGI. V was clipped by 10 bases and J by 0 bases; unmatched bases: 7. CDR3 region: CATQMTGGSGNTIYF. In nucleotides, the CDR3 is TGTGCCACCCAAATGACAGGGGGCTCTGGAAACACCATATATTTT.

V usage is TRBV5-5 and J usage is TRBJ1-3; D gene unclear. Deletions cut 0 bases from V and 0 bases from J, with 7 bases between. CDR3 length equals 15 residues. The germline CDR1 and CDR2 sequences are SGHKS and YYEKEE (reference sequence). CDR3 loop: CASSLATRSGNTIYF. The CDR3 coding sequence is TGTGCCAGCAGCTTGGCGACGCGCTCTGGAAACACCATATATTTT. The whole variable domain, filled in from reference TRBV5-5 and TRBJ1-3, reads DAGVTQSPTHLIKTRGQQVTLRCSPISGHKSVSWYQQVLGQGPQFIFQYYEKEERGRGNFPDRFSARQFPNYSSELNVNALLLGDSALYLCASSLATRSGNTIYFGEGSWLTVV.

The count of this clone is one. The chain carries TRBV4-3 and TRBJ2-2; 11 bases match TRBD2. The V segment lost 4 bases and the J segment 6 bases; nucleotides outside the gene matches: 7. CDR3 length equals 16 residues. Germline V gene data show CDR1 as LGHNA and CDR2 as YSLEER. As DNA, the CDR3 is TGCGCCAGCAGCCGGGTGACTAGCGGGAAGTCCGGGGAGCTGTTTTTT. This translates into CASSRVTSGKSGELFF.

The rearrangement uses TRBV19 and TRBJ2-7; 12 nucleotides line up with TRBD2. V was clipped by 3 bases and J by 5 bases; unmatched bases: 11. This CDR3 spans 17 amino acids. Germline loops: CDR1 LNHDA, CDR2 SQIVND (reference sequence). The CDR3 DNA sequence: TGTGCCAGTAGTATTAGGGGTGCACTAGCGGGAGGACACGAGCAGTACTTC. It specifies CASSIRGALAGGHEQYF.

The chain carries TRBV25-1 and TRBJ1-2; a possible D gene is TRBD1 (5 bases). CDR1 is MGHDK and CDR2 is SYGVNS in the germline V gene. The V gene lost 7 bases and the J gene lost 5 bases, with 8 bases spanning the gap. CDR3 length equals 11 residues. This CDR3 reads CASIGVYGYTF. The CDR3, as DNA: TGTGCCAGCATAGGGGTATATGGCTACACCTTC.

The chain carries TRBV2 and TRBJ1-6; D remains unclear. CDR1 is SNHLY, CDR2 FYNNEI, per germline. V was trimmed by 1 base and J by 17 bases, leaving 12 bases between them. This CDR3 has 12 amino acids. CDR3 sequence: CASSEVVSPIHF. In DNA form, the CDR3 reads TGTGCCAGCAGTGAAGTGGTCTCCCCTATCCACTTT.

The rearrangement joins TRBV7-9 to TRBJ1-5; D call uncertain. The CDR3 is made up of 14 amino acids. Trimming stripped 7 bases from V and 0 bases from J, with 10 bases between. Germline V gene lookup returns CDR1 SEHNR and CDR2 FQNEAQ (reference sequence). Here the CDR3 DNA reads TGTGCCAGCAATGTGGGTGGTAGCAATCAGCCCCAGCATTTT. The encoded protein is CASNVGGSNQPQHF.

This clone occurred once. The chain couples TRBV18 to TRBJ2-7, with 8 bases fitting TRBD1. The CDR3 spans 13 residues. V gave up 2 bases and J gave up 5 bases; unmatched junction bases: 2. Germline assignment: CDR1 KGHSH and CDR2 LQKENI. CDR3 region: CASSPGTGDEQYF. CDR3 coding DNA: TGTGCCAGCTCACCAGGGACAGGAGACGAGCAGTACTTC.

CDR3 loop: CASSYRTGAYYEQYF. DNA for the CDR3: TGTGCCAGCAGTTACCGGACAGGGGCCTACTACGAGCAGTACTTC. The chain employs TRBV6-5 and TRBJ2-7; 9 bases match TRBD1. Germline V CDR1 and CDR2: MNHEY, SVGAGI. The CDR3 length is 15 residues. The trim removed 2 bases at V and 3 bases at J, leaving 5 bases unmatched.

The V gene is TRBV7-2, the J gene TRBJ2-5; D may be TRBD1 (8 bases). Trimming removed 6 bases at V and 5 bases at J, with 16 bases between. Germline V gene sequence: CDR1 SGHTA, CDR2 FQGNSA. The CDR3 is 14 residues long. The CDR3 DNA reads TGTGCCAGCAGTCGACAGGGGACTATGGAGACCCAGTACTTC. Translated, it gives CASSRQGTMETQYF.

This sequence joins TRBV9 and TRBJ2-2; 10 nucleotides agree with TRBD2. Trimming cost V 3 bases and J 2 bases; bases outside gene matches: 4. The CDR3 runs to 16 residues. Germline assignment: CDR1 SGDLS and CDR2 YYNGEE. The chain's CDR3 is CASSARTSGNTGELFF. The CDR3 DNA reads TGTGCCAGCAGCGCCCGGACTAGCGGTAACACCGGGGAGCTGTTTTTT. The full variable domain, rest sourced from reference TRBV9 and TRBJ2-2, is DSGVTQTPKHLITATGQRVTLRCSPRSGDLSVYWYQQSLDQGLQFLIQYYNGEERAKGNILERFSAQQFPDLHSELNLSSLELGDSALYFCASSARTSGNTGELFFGEGSRLTVL.

The chain is built from TRBV28 and TRBJ2-7; TRBD2 might be the D (6 bases). The V gene lost 7 bases and the J gene lost 7 bases, with 17 bases spanning the gap. Germline V gives CDR1 MDHEN, CDR2 SYDVKM. This CDR3 spans 13 amino acids. CDR3 bases: TGTGCCAGCATCGGGGGAGGCTCAGGGGAGCAGTACTTC. Its protein product is CASIGGGSGEQYF.

This CDR3 reads CVRSLHSGVGYEQYF. Written as DNA, the CDR3 is TGTGTCAGAAGCTTACACTCCGGGGTGGGCTACGAGCAGTACTTC. V is TRBV7-5 and J is TRBJ2-7; TRBD2, the D gene given by the table, was not confirmed from the DNA. TRBV7-5 is designated a pseudogene. The CDR3 loop spans 15 amino acids.

The chain carries TRBV6-4 and TRBJ2-2, with TRBD2 identical over 10 bases. The CDR3 length is 15 residues. Germline V gene data show CDR1 as MRHNA and CDR2 as SNTAGT. The junction had 2 bases not matched to a gene; V was cut back by 3 bases and J by 4 bases. In DNA, the CDR3 is TGTGCCAGCAGTGAAGCGGGAGGGCCCACCGGGGAGCTGTTTTTT. Its protein is CASSEAGGPTGELFF.

The chain couples TRBV19 to TRBJ2-7; 7 bases are a match to TRBD1. The CDR3 extends over 15 amino acids. V lost 5 bases to trimming and J lost 4 bases; unmatched junction nucleotides: 11. Germline V gene lookup returns CDR1 LNHDA and CDR2 SQIVND (reference sequence). CDR3 DNA: TGTGCCAGTAGTTCACTTGACAGGGCAGCGTACGAGCAGTACTTC. This translates into CASSSLDRAAYEQYF.

The chain combines TRBV15 with TRBJ1-1; D is uncertain. Germline assignment: CDR1 LNHNV and CDR2 YYDKDF (reference sequence). This CDR3 has 14 amino acids. V lost 5 bases, J lost 5 bases, and 15 bases lay in between. The CDR3 DNA reads as TGTGCCACCAGCCACCCTCGGTCCGGGACTGAAGCTTTCTTT. It is translated as CATSHPRSGTEAFF. The entire variable domain, with the rest obtained from reference TRBV15 and TRBJ1-1, is as follows: DAMVIQNPRYQVTQFGKPVTLSCSQTLNHNVMYWYQQKSSQAPKLLFHYYDKDFNNEADTPDNFQSRRPNTSFCFLDIRSPGLGDTAMYLCATSHPRSGTEAFFGQGTRLTVV.

This clone has a single count. This chain joins TRBV28 and TRBJ2-3; perhaps TRBD2 as D (5 bases). Germline lookup yields CDR1 MDHEN and CDR2 SYDVKM. V was shortened by 2 bases and J by 5 bases, with 14 bases between the two germline ends. The CDR3 sequence is 15 residues long. The CDR3 reads CASSLGSLAGDTQYF. CDR3 DNA: TGTGCCAGCAGTTTAGGGAGTCTAGCAGGAGATACGCAGTATTTT.

This clone was found a few times. The CDR3 protein is CASSKTSFEQYF. The CDR3 DNA reads TGTGCCAGCAGCAAGACTAGTTTCGAGCAGTACTTC. The J gene is TRBJ2-7, the V gene TRBV13; a possible D gene is TRBD2 (6 bases). The CDR3 consists of 12 residues. In germline, CDR1 is PRHDT, CDR2 FYEKMQ (reference sequence). V was shortened by 5 bases and J by 6 bases, with 11 bases between the two germline ends.

J is TRBJ1-4 and V is TRBV2; 10 bases are a match to TRBD1. CDR1 is SNHLY, CDR2 FYNNEI, per germline. The CDR3 contains 13 residues. J lost 6 bases, V lost 6 bases, and 1 base had no gene match. CDR3 protein: CASSGQGDEKLFF. For the CDR3, the DNA is TGTGCCAGCAGCGGACAGGGGGATGAAAAACTGTTTTTT.

This clone was seen a handful of times. This rearrangement joins TRBV19 to TRBJ2-2; D is undetermined. Trimming stripped 7 bases from V and 2 bases from J, with 11 bases between. CDR1 is LNHDA, CDR2 SQIVND, per germline (reference sequence). CDR3 length: 14 amino acids. The DNA of the CDR3 is TGTGCCAGTAATCCAGGTTTTAACACCGGGGAGCTGTTTTTT. Translated: CASNPGFNTGELFF.

The rearrangement links TRBV2 to TRBJ2-5, with 10 nucleotides matching TRBD2. The CDR3 totals 15 residues. Germline V gene lookup returns CDR1 SNHLY and CDR2 FYNNEI. V trimming: 4 bases; J trimming: 3 bases; junction bases outside the gene matches: 5. The CDR3 region has the DNA TGTGCCAGCAGTGGGACTAGCGGAGTAGAAGAGACCCAGTACTTC. Amino acid sequence: CASSGTSGVEETQYF.

This clone was found once. The gene calls are TRBV19 and TRBJ2-2; 9 nucleotides line up with TRBD2. J gave up 2 bases and V 10 bases, and 5 bases lay outside the gene matches. Per the germline V gene, CDR1 is LNHDA and CDR2 is SQIVND (reference sequence). The CDR3 runs to 14 residues. The CDR3 DNA sequence: TGTGCCACCTTAGCGGGAGTAAACACCGGGGAGCTGTTTTTT. Residues: CATLAGVNTGELFF.

The gene calls are TRBV18 and TRBJ2-7, with 9 bases that match TRBD2. The CDR3 loop spans 15 amino acids. Germline V gives CDR1 KGHSH, CDR2 LQKENI. The V gene end was trimmed by 6 bases and the J gene end by 2 bases; junction bases not matched to a gene: 8. DNA of the CDR3: TGTGCCAGCTCCGAACCGGGACTAGCTACCTACGAGCAGTACTTC. It specifies CASSEPGLATYEQYF. Full variable domain (remainder filled in from reference TRBV18 and TRBJ2-7): NAGVMQNPRHLVRRRGQEARLRCSPMKGHSHVYWYRQLPEEGLKFMVYLQKENIIDESGMPKERFSAEFPKEGPSILRIQQVVRGDSAAYFCASSEPGLATYEQYFGPGTRLTVT.

This chain uses TRBV2 with TRBJ2-2, with D uncertain. The V gene lost 3 bases and the J gene lost 2 bases, with 7 bases spanning the gap. Germline-derived CDR1 and CDR2 are SNHLY and FYNNEI. This CDR3 spans 14 amino acids. The CDR3 loop is CASSENFNTGELFF. Here the CDR3 DNA reads TGTGCCAGCAGTGAGAATTTTAACACCGGGGAGCTGTTTTTT.

The gene calls are TRBV5-1 and TRBJ2-3; possibly TRBD2 for D (5 bases). V was clipped by 2 bases and J by 1 base, with 11 bases between them. Germline values: CDR1 SGHRS, CDR2 YFSETQ. This CDR3 has 15 amino acids. CDR3 bases: TGCGCCAGCAGCTTAGGTCAGGAGGGCACAGATACGCAGTATTTT. Translation gives CASSLGQEGTDTQYF.